A selection of T cell receptor beta chains follows, all from one sample in a study of tumor-infiltrating lymphocytes in localized non-small cell lung cancer. This table comes from immunoSEQ multiplex PCR, and its TCRdb copy is limited to in-frame clones, with some not included. Of around 16,000 clones in the sample, about 42% were seen once. The sequenced material came from lung tumor tissue. These receptors were obtained from a human donor with non-small cell lung cancer. CDR3s include the opening cysteine and the closing phenylalanine or tryptophan. A D gene is named only where the DNA matches it firmly. Some rows mark clone size as missing; the rest say once, few, many or name a class of expanded clone.

TRBV5-4	NA	13	TRBJ1-5	few	TGTGCCGCTGAGGACGCCCTCAATCAGCCCCAGCATTTT	CAAEDALNQPQHF
TRBV11-1	NA	11	TRBJ2-2	few	TGTGCCAGCAGCTTAGGGGCTGGGCTGTTTTTT	CASSLGAGLFF
TRBV19	NA	15	TRBJ2-2	NA	TGTGCCAGTGACACCTTGGACAGCAACACCGGGGAGCTGTTTTTT	CASDTLDSNTGELFF
TRBV9	NA	14	TRBJ2-7	many	TGTGCCAGCAGCGTATCTCCTATCCCCTACGAGCAGTACTTC	CASSVSPIPYEQYF
TRBV7-2	NA	10	TRBJ1-1	NA	TGTGCCAGCTGGGGCACTGAAGCTTTCTTT	CASWGTEAFF
TRBV2	NA	14	TRBJ2-1	few	TGTGCCAGCAGCTTAGAGAGTGTACACAATGAGCAGTTCTTC	CASSLESVHNEQFF
TRBV9	NA	14	TRBJ2-5	few	TGTGCCAGCAGCCTTCAATTCGACCGGGAGACCCAGTACTTC	CASSLQFDRETQYF
TRBV5-1	NA	18	TRBJ1-1	NA	TGCGCCAGCAGCTTTGGAGGGGGGACGGTTGGAGCCCGAACTGAAGCTTTCTTT	CASSFGGGTVGARTEAFF
TRBV6-6	NA	15	TRBJ1-3	few	TGTGCCAGCAGTTACGGACAGTCCTCTGGAAACACCATATATTTT	CASSYGQSSGNTIYF
TRBV7-9	NA	17	TRBJ2-7	many	TGTGCCAGCAGCCCAACCCAACAGGGATGGGGATCCTACGAGCAGTACTTC	CASSPTQQGWGSYEQYF
TRBV7-3	NA	13	TRBJ1-4	NA	TGTGCCAGCAGCACGGACTTAGGGGGGAAACTGTTTTTT	CASSTDLGGKLFF
TRBV6-1	NA	15	TRBJ1-2	once	TGTGCCAGCAGTACCCCGGTAACGGGTCGAAATGGCTACACCTTC	CASSTPVTGRNGYTF
TRBV5-4	NA	12	TRBJ2-1	NA	TGTGCCAGCAGCTCCCGTTACAATGAGCAGTTCTTC	CASSSRYNEQFF
TRBV29-1	NA	12	TRBJ2-1	NA	TGCAGCGTTGACCAGGGTACAGATGAGCAGTTCTTC	CSVDQGTDEQFF
TRBV30	NA	13	TRBJ2-1	NA	TGTGCCTGGAGTAACGGGTTCAACAATGAGCAGTTCTTC	CAWSNGFNNEQFF
TRBV6-5	NA	12	TRBJ2-7	NA	TGTGCCAGCGGGGGGAACTCCCTCGAGCAGTACTTC	CASGGNSLEQYF
TRBV5-1	TRBD2	17	TRBJ2-1	few	TGCGCCAGCAGCTTGGCTCCACTAGCGGGGACCTACAATGAGCAGTTCTTC	CASSLAPLAGTYNEQFF
TRBV5-8	TRBD2	15	TRBJ2-3	NA	TGTGCCAGCAGCTTCGGGGGGGGGCAGCAAGATACGCAGTATTTT	CASSFGGGQQDTQYF
TRBV29-1	TRBD1	14	TRBJ2-5	NA	TGCAGCGTGCTGGGACAGGTGGTCGGTGAGACCCAGTACTTC	CSVLGQVVGETQYF
TRBV7-9	NA	17	TRBJ2-2	NA	TGTGCCAGCAGCCAACCCACCGGGCGGGGTATTACCGGGGAGCTGTTTTTT	CASSQPTGRGITGELFF
TRBV19	NA	15	TRBJ1-3	NA	TGTGCCAGTAACCTTCCCGGAGACTCTGGAAACACCATATATTTT	CASNLPGDSGNTIYF
TRBV29-1	TRBD1	15	TRBJ2-7	NA	TGCAGCGTGGGAGGACCGGGACAGGCGACCTACGAGCAGTACTTC	CSVGGPGQATYEQYF
TRBV28	NA	15	TRBJ1-4	NA	TGTGCCAGCAGTCCGCACTTATATCCTAATGAAAAACTGTTTTTT	CASSPHLYPNEKLFF
TRBV4-3	TRBD1	15	TRBJ2-7	NA	TGCGCCAGCAGCCAAGAACTGCACAGGGGGAACGAGCAGTACTTC	CASSQELHRGNEQYF
TRBV5-4	NA	14	TRBJ1-2	medium-sized	TGTGCCAGCAGCACCACCGGGAATAACTATGGCTACACCTTC	CASSTTGNNYGYTF
TRBV23-1	NA	17	TRBJ2-1	NA	TGCGCCAGCAGTCAATGTCGCAGGGGAACCCCTTACAATGAGCAGTTCTTC	CASSQCRRGTPYNEQFF
TRBV7-8	NA	13	TRBJ1-2	NA	TGTGCCAGCAGCCAAGGATTGTCGGATGGCTACACCTTC	CASSQGLSDGYTF
TRBV2	TRBD1	14	TRBJ1-4	few	TGTGCCAGCAGGCGGACAGGGACTAATGAAAAACTGTTTTTT	CASRRTGTNEKLFF
TRBV28	TRBD1	15	TRBJ2-3	NA	TGTGCTACCACAGGGGGTCGAGGCACCGGTGGTACGCAGTATTTT	CATTGGRGTGGTQYF
TRBV11-3	TRBD1	14	TRBJ1-1	NA	TGTGCCAGCAGCTTAAATCAGGGGGCCTCTGAAGCTTTCTTT	CASSLNQGASEAFF
TRBV28	TRBD1	15	TRBJ2-5	NA	TGTGCCAGCAGCACCCGGACAGGGCAAAAGGAGACCCAGTACTTC	CASSTRTGQKETQYF
TRBV28	TRBD2	16	TRBJ2-5	few	TGTGCCAGCAGTCGCACCGGGACTAGAGTAAGGGAAACCCAGTACTTC	CASSRTGTRVRETQYF
TRBV28	NA	13	TRBJ2-1	NA	TGTGCCACTGGGGGCGATTTCTACAATGAGCAGTTCTTC	CATGGDFYNEQFF
TRBV7-3	NA	15	TRBJ2-7	NA	TGTGCCAGCAGCTTAGGAGGGGCCGGTTTTGGCGAGCAGTACTTC	CASSLGGAGFGEQYF
TRBV5-4	NA	16	TRBJ2-3	NA	TGTGCCAGCAGCTCAAGGACAAGCCCTGGCACAGATACGCAGTATTTT	CASSSRTSPGTDTQYF
TRBV7-2	TRBD1	16	TRBJ1-2	NA	TGTGCCAGCAGCTCACCGGGACAGGGGAGAGGCTATGGCTACACCTTC	CASSSPGQGRGYGYTF
TRBV5-4	NA	14	TRBJ1-2	NA	TGTGCCAGCAGCTTGGAGGGGACTAACTATGGCTACACCTTC	CASSLEGTNYGYTF